Listed here are 14 T cell receptor beta chains from one sample, sequenced in a study of CD8 T cells in Susac syndrome. Reverse transcription of 0.5 to 1 ug RNA was performed with random hexamers. TCRdb reanalysed the immunoSEQ multiplex PCR reads using MiXCR and keeps one entry per CDR3 protein. The table records 150,000 to 160,000 distinct CDR3 sequences, just under 95% of them present only once. What was sequenced was CD8+ T cells from PBMCs. The origin of the receptors is a human donor with multiple sclerosis.

In its sample, this clonotype was seen once. V gene TRBV20-1 combines with J gene TRBJ1-2; no firm D call. The CDR3 consists of 13 residues. Germline lookup yields CDR1 DFQATT and CDR2 SNEGSKA (reference sequence). Between the trimmed V and J ends, which lost 3 bases and 4 bases, there was a span of 12 bases. The CDR3 here is CSARVIGVYGYTF. CDR3 bases: TGCAGTGCTAGGGTTATCGGGGTCTATGGCTACACCTTC.

The CDR3 is CSARDRSSGSYNSPLHF. The CDR3 DNA reads TGCAGTGCTAGAGATCGCTCGTCTGGCTCCTATAATTCACCCCTCCACTTT. The chain employs TRBV20-1 and TRBJ1-6; no definite D call. CDR1 is DFQATT and CDR2 is SNEGSKA in the germline V gene (reference sequence). The CDR3 is 17 residues long. Trimming took off 0 bases at V and 0 bases at J, with 12 bases between the two ends.

The rearrangement links TRBV30 to TRBJ1-2; 9 nucleotides match TRBD1. The CDR3 is 17 residues long. Losses at the gene ends were 1 base for V and 2 bases for J; bases not matched to a gene: 11. Per the germline V gene, CDR1 is GTSNPN and CDR2 is SVGIG (reference sequence). This CDR3 reads CAWSGITGDRVNYGYTF. The CDR3 DNA follows: TGTGCCTGGAGTGGCATCACGGGGGACAGGGTAAACTATGGCTACACCTTC. Combining the CDR3 with reference TRBV30 and TRBJ1-2 gives the whole variable domain SQTIHQWPATLVQPVGSPLSLECTVEGTSNPNLYWYRQAAGRGLQLLFYSVGIGQISSEVPQNLSASRPQDRQFILSSKKLLLSDSGFYLCAWSGITGDRVNYGYTFGSGTRLTVV.

The V call is TRBV2, the J call TRBJ1-1; no reliable D call. Between the trimmed V and J ends, which lost 9 bases and 1 base, there was a span of 6 bases. Per germline, CDR1 SNHLY and CDR2 FYNNEI. The CDR3 spans 11 residues. The CDR3 is CASWGNTEAFF. CDR3 in DNA: TGTGCCAGTTGGGGGAACACTGAAGCTTTCTTT.

The chain employs TRBV29-1 and TRBJ1-2, with D perhaps matching TRBD1 (5 bases). This CDR3 has 11 residues. V lost 7 bases and J lost 3, with 9 bases in between. CDR1 is SQVTM and CDR2 is ANQGSEA in the germline V gene. CDR3 sequence (DNA): TGCAGCGCCGGCAGGGACTATGGCTACACCTTC. Translation gives CSAGRDYGYTF.

This clonotype was counted between two and nine times. This chain uses TRBV28 with TRBJ2-5; 8 bases are a match to TRBD1. This CDR3 comprises 14 residues. With V trimmed by 5 bases and J by 4 bases, 6 bases remained unmatched. CDR1 and CDR2 from the germline V gene are MDHEN and SYDVKM. In DNA, the CDR3 is TGTGCCAGCAGTGGACGGACAGGGCGAGAGACCCAGTACTTC. As protein: CASSGRTGRETQYF.

The chain joins TRBV10-3 to TRBJ1-4; D is unclear. The CDR3 is 13 residues long. Germline V lookup: CDR1 ENHRY, CDR2 SYGVKD. Trimming cost V 4 bases and J 0 bases, with 3 bases left between them. The CDR3 loop reads CAISVATNEKLFF. For the CDR3, the DNA is TGTGCCATCAGTGTAGCAACTAATGAAAAACTGTTTTTT.

The chain uses TRBV7-9 and TRBJ2-3, with D uncertain. This CDR3 is 12 amino acids long. Germline V gene lookup returns CDR1 SEHNR and CDR2 FQNEAQ (reference sequence). The germline V and J ends were trimmed by 5 bases and 3 bases, with 6 bases remaining between them. The CDR3 DNA reads as TGTGCCAGCAGCGCCAAGACAGATACGCAGTATTTT. Protein: CASSAKTDTQYF.

The chain combines TRBV4-2 with TRBJ1-5, with D maybe TRBD1 (6 bases). Trimming left V 2 bases short and J 1 base short, with 9 bases between. The germline gives CDR1 LGHNA, CDR2 YNFKEQ. CDR3 size: 15 residues. The DNA of the CDR3 is TGTGCCAGCAGCCAAAGAACAGGGAGCAATCAGCCCCAGCATTTT. As protein: CASSQRTGSNQPQHF.

J is TRBJ2-7 and V is TRBV20-1; D remains ambiguous. This CDR3 region has 13 residues. Trimming stripped 2 bases from V and 3 bases from J, with 11 bases between. CDR1 DFQATT and CDR2 SNEGSKA come from the germline V gene (reference sequence). The DNA for the CDR3 is TGCAGTGCTAGATGGGCCGACGGCTACGAGCAGTACTTC. As protein: CSARWADGYEQYF.

The chain couples TRBV27 to TRBJ2-5; the match to TRBD2 covers 9 bases. J lost 4 bases, V lost 6 bases, and 9 bases had no gene match. The CDR3 extends over 15 amino acids. Germline V gene sequence: CDR1 MNHEY, CDR2 SMNVEV (reference sequence). CDR3 DNA: TGTGCCAGCAGGCCCCCGGCTAGCGGGGCAGAGACCCAGTACTTC. Translation gives CASRPPASGAETQYF.

V and J are TRBV4-1 and TRBJ1-2; 10 positions match TRBD1. The junction had 6 bases not matched to a gene; V was cut back by 3 bases and J by 5 bases. This CDR3 comprises 15 residues. Germline V gene sequence: CDR1 MGHRA, CDR2 YSYEKL. The CDR3 region has the DNA TGCGCCAGCAGCCAGGGGGACAGGGGAACGTATGGCTACACCTTC. This sequence encodes CASSQGDRGTYGYTF.

The chain has TRBV28 and TRBJ2-7; a possible D gene is TRBD1 (6 bases). CDR3 size: 13 residues. Germline CDR1 and CDR2: MDHEN and SYDVKM. V was cut by 5 bases and J by 6 bases, with 14 bases left in between. The CDR3 nucleotides are TGTGCCAGCAGTCCCACAGGGCTCGGCGAGCAGTACTTC. It encodes CASSPTGLGEQYF.

V usage is TRBV6-5 and J usage is TRBJ2-3, with TRBD2 identical over 10 bases. This CDR3 is built from 19 residues. The germline gives CDR1 MNHEY, CDR2 SVGAGI. The V and J ends lost 0 bases and 0 bases, in that order; junction bases with no gene match: 9. CDR3 sequence reads: CASSYSIVTSGTSTDTQYF. In nucleotides, the CDR3 is TGTGCCAGCAGTTACTCAATAGTAACTAGCGGGACCAGCACAGATACGCAGTATTTT.